Below, 5 T cell receptor beta chains from the same sample are listed, as sequenced in a study of PD-1 blockade in mismatch repair-deficient tumors (dated by TCRdb to 2017 to 2019). The library was produced with the immunoSEQ multiplex PCR assay. TCRdb holds this immuneACCESS table with in-frame rearrangements only. Some clones are missing; in checked studies, unresolved V genes explain under half, and the rest has no known cause. This sample holds around 120,000 clones; 70% to 90% were observed only once. In total, the top ten clones hold less than 15% of the sample. Sequenced here: peripheral blood, sampled 44 weeks after starting pembrolizumab. All receptors come from an adult with mismatch repair-deficient cancer.

The V call is TRBV5-5, the J call TRBJ1-1; D unresolved. Germline lookup yields CDR1 SGHKS and CDR2 YYEKEE (reference sequence). The CDR3 runs 14 residues. V was cut by 2 bases and J by 4 bases, with 12 bases left in between. The CDR3 nucleotides are TGTGCCAGCAGCTTTTACCCGGGGAGCACTGAAGCTTTCTTT. Amino acids: CASSFYPGSTEAFF. The whole variable domain, remainder taken from reference TRBV5-5 and TRBJ1-1, is DAGVTQSPTHLIKTRGQQVTLRCSPISGHKSVSWYQQVLGQGPQFIFQYYEKEERGRGNFPDRFSARQFPNYSSELNVNALLLGDSALYLCASSFYPGSTEAFFGQGTRLTVV.

The chain employs TRBV20-1 and TRBJ1-2, with D unclear. The CDR3 runs to 11 residues. V was trimmed by 3 bases and J by 7 bases, leaving 9 bases between them. CDR1 and CDR2 from the germline V gene are DFQATT and SNEGSKA (reference sequence). CDR3 protein: CSASRGFGYTF. Here the CDR3 DNA reads TGCAGTGCTAGTCGAGGGTTTGGCTACACCTTC.

V is TRBV15 and J is TRBJ2-7; maybe TRBD2 (6 bases). The CDR3 is 13 amino acids. Germline values: CDR1 LNHNV, CDR2 YYDKDF (reference sequence). Trimming pared 8 bases from V and 0 bases from J, leaving 11 bases between. The CDR3 DNA follows: TGTGCCACCGCGGCGGGAAGCTCCTACGAGCAGTACTTC. Its protein product is CATAAGSSYEQYF. Full variable domain (rest looked up from reference TRBV15 and TRBJ2-7): DAMVIQNPRYQVTQFGKPVTLSCSQTLNHNVMYWYQQKSSQAPKLLFHYYDKDFNNEADTPDNFQSRRPNTSFCFLDIRSPGLGDTAMYLCATAAGSSYEQYFGPGTRLTVT.

The CDR3 nucleotides read TGTGCCAGCTCACCCGGACCCTCCACTAATGAAAAACTGTTTTTT. Translated, it gives CASSPGPSTNEKLFF. J is TRBJ1-4 and V is TRBV18; D unresolved. CDR3 length equals 15 residues. Germline V CDR1 and CDR2: KGHSH, LQKENI. Between the trimmed V and J ends, which lost 3 bases and 2 bases, there was a span of 10 bases.

The gene calls are TRBV13 and TRBJ2-5; possibly TRBD2 for D (5 bases). This CDR3 region has 14 residues. Trimming left V 5 bases short and J 7 bases short, with 17 bases between. Germline CDR1 reads PRHDT; CDR2 reads FYEKMQ (reference sequence). In nucleotides, the CDR3 is TGTGCCAGCAGCCCGTCTAGGCTAGCTGGGACCCAGTACTTC. This gives the protein CASSPSRLAGTQYF.